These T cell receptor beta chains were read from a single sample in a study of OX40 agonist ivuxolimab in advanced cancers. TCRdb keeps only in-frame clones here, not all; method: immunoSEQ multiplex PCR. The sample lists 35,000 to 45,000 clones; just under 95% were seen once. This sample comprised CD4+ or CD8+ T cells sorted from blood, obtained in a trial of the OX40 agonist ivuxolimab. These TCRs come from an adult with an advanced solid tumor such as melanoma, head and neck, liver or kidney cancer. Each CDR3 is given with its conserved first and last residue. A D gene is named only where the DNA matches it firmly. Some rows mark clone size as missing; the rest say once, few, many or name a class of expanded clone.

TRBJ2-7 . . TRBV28 TGTGCCAGCAGTTCGCCGACTAGGCTTGGGCTCCACGGCTACGAGCAGTACTTC CASSSPTRLGLHGYEQYF
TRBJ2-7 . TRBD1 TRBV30 TGTGCCTGGTCCGGGACAGGGTATGAGCAGTACTTC CAWSGTGYEQYF
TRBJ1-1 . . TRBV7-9 TGTGCCAGCAGCTTGGGTCGGGAGCGTTGGGCTTTCTTT CASSLGRERWAFF
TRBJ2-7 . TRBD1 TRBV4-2 TGTGCCAGCAGCCAAGCTGGACAGGGGCTAATCTCCTACGAGCAGTACTTC CASSQAGQGLISYEQYF
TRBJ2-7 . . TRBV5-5 TGTGCCAGCAGCCCCGAAGGACATGTTACATACGAGCAGTACTTC CASSPEGHVTYEQYF
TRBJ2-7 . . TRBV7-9 TGTGCCAGCAGCGGCAGGGAGATAGAGCAGTACTTC CASSGREIEQYF
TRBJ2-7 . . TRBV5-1 TGCGCCAGCAGCCCTTCGGTGAGCTACGAGCAGTACTTC CASSPSVSYEQYF
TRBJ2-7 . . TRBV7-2 TGTGCCAGCAGCACCCGGGAGAGCTACGAGCAGTACTTC CASSTRESYEQYF
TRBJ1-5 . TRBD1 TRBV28 TGTGCCAGCAGTTCGATTATCAGGGGGCTCAATCAGCCCCAGCATTTT CASSSIIRGLNQPQHF
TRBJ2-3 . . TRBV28 TGTGCCAGCAGTTTTGTACGGGAGTCAGATACGCAGTATTTT CASSFVRESDTQYF
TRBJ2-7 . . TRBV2 TGTGCCAGCAGTGGGGCTACGGGGCAGTACTTC CASSGATGQYF
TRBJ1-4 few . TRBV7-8 TGTGCCAGCAGCTTAAGAGGGGACACTAATGAAAAACTGTTTTTT CASSLRGDTNEKLFF
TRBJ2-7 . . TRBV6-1 TGTGCCAGCAGTGAATCGTCGACACTCGCCCACGAGCAGTACTTC CASSESSTLAHEQYF
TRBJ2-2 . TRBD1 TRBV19 TGTGCCAGTAGAAGGACAGGCACCGGGGAGCTGTTTTTT CASRRTGTGELFF
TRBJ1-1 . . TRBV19 TGTGCCAAAAACAGGGAAAATGAAGCTTTCTTT CAKNRENEAFF
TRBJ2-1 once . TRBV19 TGTGCCAGTAGTATAGGCTGGGAAAATGAGCAGTTCTTC CASSIGWENEQFF
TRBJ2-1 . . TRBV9 TGTGCCAGCAGCGCAGGGGCAGGGCGGTTCAATGAGCAGTTCTTC CASSAGAGRFNEQFF
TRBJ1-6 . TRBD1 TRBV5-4 TGTGCCAGCAGCTTGGACAGGGGAAATTCACCCCTCCACTTT CASSLDRGNSPLHF